The 13 T cell receptor beta chains below were found in one sample sequenced in a study of T cell responses to AZD1222 COVID-19 vaccine. Using immunoSEQ multiplex PCR, the repertoire was profiled, and TCRdb retains in-frame clones only, with some absent. The sample yields about 85,000 clones, around 85% seen once. The sequencing here drew on peripheral blood, taken on day 0 of AZD1222 vaccination. Receptors were obtained from an adult in good health.

The gene calls are TRBV18 and TRBJ2-7, with no clear D. With 2 bases removed from V and 7 bases from J, the gap between germline ends came to 12 bases. The CDR3 sequence is 13 residues long. CDR1 and CDR2 from the germline V gene are KGHSH and LQKENI. This CDR3 reads CASSPKGLGEQYF. Written as DNA, the CDR3 is TGTGCCAGCTCACCAAAAGGGCTTGGGGAGCAGTACTTC.

The chain uses TRBV19 and TRBJ2-1; 11 bases map to TRBD1. Germline assignment: CDR1 LNHDA and CDR2 SQIVND (reference sequence). This CDR3 contains 16 residues. V lost 3 bases and J lost 5; bases outside the gene matches: 6. CDR3 sequence: CASSILPGQGDNEQFF. Here the CDR3 DNA reads TGTGCCAGTAGTATCCTTCCGGGACAGGGGGACAATGAGCAGTTCTTC.

This clone was detected once. This chain links TRBV5-5 with TRBJ1-4; no definite D call. Germline V gives CDR1 SGHKS, CDR2 YYEKEE (reference sequence). This CDR3 spans 13 amino acids. The germline V and J ends were trimmed by 4 bases and 7 bases, with 11 bases remaining between them. CDR3 sequence: CASSLDLGEKLFF. As DNA, the CDR3 is TGTGCCAGCAGCCTTGATTTGGGTGAAAAACTGTTTTTT.

The J gene is TRBJ1-3, the V gene TRBV19; possible D gene TRBD1, 6 bases. The CDR3 is made up of 15 amino acids. V was clipped by 5 bases and J by 2 bases, with 13 bases between them. Per germline, CDR1 LNHDA and CDR2 SQIVND (reference sequence). The CDR3 DNA reads as TGTGCCAGTAGTCAAACCGGGGGCGCTGGAAACACCATATATTTT. Translated: CASSQTGGAGNTIYF.

The V and J genes are TRBV28 and TRBJ1-5; the D gene is possibly TRBD1 (5 bases). The CDR3 length is 13 residues. CDR1 is MDHEN and CDR2 is SYDVKM in the germline V gene. V lost 4 bases to trimming and J lost 8 bases, with 12 bases between them. As DNA, the CDR3 is TGTGCCAGCAGTTCCAGGGAGTGGGAGCCCCAGCATTTT. As protein: CASSSREWEPQHF.

The V call is TRBV28, the J call TRBJ1-5; D call uncertain. The V gene's germline CDR1 is MDHEN and CDR2 SYDVKM. CDR3 length equals 14 residues. Deletions cut 7 bases from V and 6 bases from J, with 16 bases between. CDR3: CASTPGVRGQPQHF. The DNA of the CDR3 is TGTGCCAGCACCCCCGGGGTTCGGGGTCAGCCCCAGCATTTT.

The chain links TRBV18 to TRBJ2-1; tentatively, D is TRBD1 (5 bases). The CDR3 consists of 12 residues. Germline assignment: CDR1 KGHSH and CDR2 LQKENI. V lost 3 bases and J 7 bases, leaving 7 bases between the germline ends. CDR3 sequence: CASSPTANEQFF. The DNA for the CDR3 is TGTGCCAGCTCACCGACAGCTAATGAGCAGTTCTTC.

This chain connects TRBV28 to TRBJ1-2; 8 bases map to TRBD1. After removal of 2 bases from V and 4 bases from J, the junction contained 0 bases not matched to a gene. Germline assignment: CDR1 MDHEN and CDR2 SYDVKM. This CDR3 is built from 13 residues. CDR3 sequence: CASSLDRGYGYTF. DNA for the CDR3: TGTGCCAGCAGTTTAGACAGGGGCTATGGCTACACCTTC.

This clone was seen only once. The chain joins TRBV10-2 to TRBJ2-2; D is unresolved. Trimming cost V 2 bases and J 7 bases, with 5 bases left between them. CDR3 length: 12 amino acids. CDR1 is WSHSY, CDR2 SAAADI, per germline. CDR3 in amino acids: CASSETGGELFF. CDR3 DNA sequence: TGCGCCAGCAGTGAGACTGGCGGGGAGCTGTTTTTT.

This clone was detected only a few times. The chain recombines TRBV28 with TRBJ1-4, with D unclear. The germline gives CDR1 MDHEN, CDR2 SYDVKM. V lost 2 bases to trimming and J lost 7 bases, with 11 bases between them. The CDR3 spans 14 residues. The DNA of the CDR3 is TGTGCCAGCAGTTTAGCCGGGCAGGTTGAAAAACTGTTTTTT. Translated: CASSLAGQVEKLFF. Full variable domain (remainder filled in from reference TRBV28 and TRBJ1-4): DVKVTQSSRYLVKRTGEKVFLECVQDMDHENMFWYRQDPGLGLRLIYFSYDVKMKEKGDIPEGYSVSREKKERFSLILESASTNQTSMYLCASSLAGQVEKLFFGSGTQLSVL.

V usage is TRBV16 and J usage is TRBJ1-1; no firm D call. Looked up from germline, CDR1 is KGHSY and CDR2 is FQNENV. V lost 0 bases, J lost 4 bases, and 9 bases lay in between. The CDR3 has 14 residues. The DNA for the CDR3 is TGTGCCAGCAGCCAATCCTCCCTTGGCACTGAAGCTTTCTTT. Its protein product is CASSQSSLGTEAFF.

In this sample, this clone turned up once. The V call is TRBV2, the J call TRBJ2-7; a weak D match, TRBD2 (6 bases). CDR1 SNHLY and CDR2 FYNNEI come from the germline V gene. The CDR3 loop spans 14 amino acids. Trimming shortened V by 7 bases and J by 3 bases, and 16 bases separated the two germline ends. The chain's CDR3 is CASTLGTLGYEQYF. The CDR3 DNA reads as TGTGCCAGCACCCTCGGGACTCTCGGCTACGAGCAGTACTTC.

The V gene is TRBV19, the J gene TRBJ1-6; D remains ambiguous. CDR3 length: 12 residues. V lost 3 bases, J lost 13 bases, and 10 bases lay in between. Per the germline V gene, CDR1 is LNHDA and CDR2 is SQIVND (reference sequence). CDR3 residues: CASSIGGSPLHF. For the CDR3, the DNA is TGTGCCAGTAGTATTGGAGGGTCCCCCCTCCACTTT.